This is a list of T cell receptor beta chains from one sample in a study of OX40 agonist ivuxolimab in advanced cancers. The assay was immunoSEQ multiplex PCR, and TCRdb's table has in-frame clones only and misses some. The sample carries tens of thousands of clones, about 90% recorded once. This sample comprised CD4+ or CD8+ T cells sorted from blood, obtained in a trial of the OX40 agonist ivuxolimab. The receptors stem from an adult with an advanced solid tumor such as melanoma, head and neck, liver or kidney cancer. Each CDR3 is given with its conserved first and last residue. Each record gives: D gene, J gene, V gene, CDR3 protein, CDR3 DNA. A D gene is named only where the DNA matches it firmly.

.	TRBJ2-2	TRBV28	CASSSRGIGELFF	TGTGCCAGCAGTTCGAGAGGGATCGGGGAGCTGTTTTTT
TRBD2	TRBJ2-1	TRBV11-2	CASSLSGGALLEQFF	TGTGCCAGCAGCTTAAGCGGGGGGGCCTTACTGGAGCAGTTCTTC
.	TRBJ2-7	TRBV4-2	CASSQDRGEYEQYF	TGTGCCAGCAGCCAAGATAGAGGAGAATACGAGCAGTACTTC
TRBD1	TRBJ2-1	TRBV6-5	CASTNPSTGNNEQFF	TGTGCCAGCACCAACCCTTCGACAGGGAACAATGAGCAGTTCTTC
.	TRBJ2-5	TRBV11-3	CASSLDRETQYF	TGTGCCAGCAGCTTAGACAGGGAGACCCAGTACTTC
.	TRBJ2-7	TRBV5-6	CASSLLGPSYEQYF	TGTGCCAGCAGCTTGCTGGGACCGTCATACGAGCAGTACTTC
TRBD1	TRBJ2-7	TRBV4-1	CASSLTGQGIEEQYF	TGCGCCAGCAGCCTCACGGGACAGGGAATTGAGGAGCAGTACTTC
.	TRBJ1-6	TRBV6-5	CASSYSSDIYNSPLHF	TGTGCCAGCAGTTACTCGTCTGACATCTATAATTCACCCCTCCACTTT
.	TRBJ2-7	TRBV13	CASSLGLGDYEQYF	TGTGCCAGCAGCTTAGGGCTAGGGGACTACGAGCAGTACTTC
.	TRBJ2-3	TRBV11-2	CASSPLRAGVTDTQYF	TGTGCCAGCAGCCCTCTACGGGCAGGCGTCACAGATACGCAGTATTTT
TRBD2	TRBJ2-1	TRBV28	CASSLLAGAYNEQFF	TGTGCCAGCAGCCTGTTAGCGGGAGCCTACAATGAGCAGTTCTTC